This T cell receptor (beta chain) originates from a study of cytomegalovirus exposure and HLA in healthy donors. About this clone itself: Its antigen is unidentified.

The PCR made use of 60 Vbeta and 13 Jbeta primers. Here immunoSEQ multiplex PCR was the method, and the copy in TCRdb shows in-frame clones only, minus some. The sample lists 70,000 to 80,000 clones, roughly 82% seen once, with 1.9% in the top ten. Study findings and constraints: An assumption of roughly uniform sequencing depth across donors underlay the presence/absence analyses. In a later analysis, several top co-occurrence clusters appeared linked to parvovirus B19, influenza, CMV and Epstein-Barr virus. Prior analysis indicated that the majority of TCR beta V segments exhibited productivity approximately 87% or approximately 30% of the time. A cluster of highly shared sequence variants was likely a sequencing artifact.

The receptor was derived from a young man in good health and CMV-seronegative. Sequencing input: PBMCs.

The CDR3 here is CAWSVRRTAHGYTF. The DNA for the CDR3 is TGTGCCTGGAGTGTACGGAGGACAGCTCATGGCTACACCTTC. The chain is built from TRBV30 and TRBJ1-2; D may be TRBD1 (6 bases). V gave up 0 bases and J gave up 6 bases, with 14 bases separating them. Per germline, CDR1 GTSNPN and CDR2 SVGIG (reference sequence). There are 14 residues in the CDR3.